The 10 T cell receptor beta chains reported below all come from one sample, sequenced in a study of cytomegalovirus exposure and HLA in healthy donors. Data came from immunoSEQ multiplex PCR; TCRdb stores just in-frame clones and leaves some out. The sample yields about 300,000 clones, around 89% seen once. The specimen was PBMCs. The source is a woman aged 18-29 years in good health and CMV-seronegative.

The chain is built from TRBV19 and TRBJ1-2; TRBD1 matches 7 bases. Germline CDR1 reads LNHDA; CDR2 reads SQIVND (reference sequence). V shed 3 bases and J 2 bases; nucleotides not matched to a gene: 9. There are 16 residues in the CDR3. The CDR3 here is CASSIAGTAFNYGYTF. The CDR3 DNA reads TGTGCCAGTAGTATTGCCGGGACAGCTTTCAACTATGGCTACACCTTC.

The genes are TRBV6-4 and TRBJ2-1; TRBD2 aligns across 10 bases. Germline CDR1 reads MRHNA; CDR2 reads SNTAGT. This CDR3 spans 15 amino acids. V lost 2 bases and J lost 6; bases outside the gene matches: 4. The CDR3 nucleotides are TGTGCCAGCAGTGACGACCCTAGCGGGAGCAATGAGCAGTTCTTC. Translation gives CASSDDPSGSNEQFF.

This clone came up once. The chain uses TRBV7-2 and TRBJ2-7; 8 nucleotides align to TRBD2. The V and J ends lost 5 bases and 2 bases, in that order; junction bases with no gene match: 8. This CDR3 region has 15 residues. The germline V gene encodes CDR1 SGHTA and CDR2 FQGNSA. This CDR3 is CASSVQVAGTYEQYF. CDR3 nucleotides: TGTGCCAGCAGCGTACAGGTAGCGGGGACCTACGAGCAGTACTTC.

V usage is TRBV5-4 and J usage is TRBJ1-2, with D possibly TRBD1 on 5 matching bases. The CDR3 length is 13 residues. CDR1 and CDR2 from the germline V gene are SGHNT and YYREEE (reference sequence). V gave up 6 bases and J gave up 7 bases, with 16 bases separating them. CDR3 bases: TGTGCCAGCACCCTAACGGGGGGAGTTGGCTACACCTTC. It is translated as CASTLTGGVGYTF.

V is TRBV5-6 and J is TRBJ1-1, with 7 positions matching TRBD1. Germline CDR1 is SGHDT and CDR2 is YYEEEE. The CDR3 extends over 15 amino acids. The V segment lost 5 bases and the J segment 6 bases; nucleotides outside the gene matches: 13. The CDR3 nucleotides are TGTGCCAGCAGGCCCCAGACAGGGCTGAGCGCTGAAGCTTTCTTT. It is translated as CASRPQTGLSAEAFF.

This chain links TRBV5-6 with TRBJ2-1, with TRBD2 matching 12 bases. The CDR3 runs to 16 residues. Germline V gene data show CDR1 as SGHDT and CDR2 as YYEEEE. Losses at the gene ends were 3 bases for V and 3 bases for J; bases not matched to a gene: 4. DNA of the CDR3: TGTGCCAGCAGCTCGCCGGGACTAGCGGGCTACAATGAGCAGTTCTTC. Amino acids: CASSSPGLAGYNEQFF. The full variable domain, its missing parts supplied by reference TRBV5-6 and TRBJ2-1, is DAGVTQSPTHLIKTRGQQVTLRCSPKSGHDTVSWYQQALGQGPQFIFQYYEEEERQRGNFPDRFSGHQFPNYSSELNVNALLLGDSALYLCASSSPGLAGYNEQFFGPGTRLTVL.

The table lists this clone with a count of one. The chain carries TRBV4-1 and TRBJ2-5; 8 bases align to TRBD1. The CDR3 is made up of 14 amino acids. The V and J ends lost 6 bases and 3 bases, in that order; junction bases with no gene match: 6. Germline CDR1 reads MGHRA; CDR2 reads YSYEKL. The chain's CDR3 is CASRRTGTKETQYF. Written as DNA, the CDR3 is TGCGCCAGCAGACGGACAGGGACCAAAGAGACCCAGTACTTC.

The chain has TRBV28 and TRBJ1-6; a possible D gene is TRBD1 (6 bases). The CDR3 is 13 residues long. Trimming left V 5 bases short and J 10 bases short, with 12 bases between. Looked up from germline, CDR1 is MDHEN and CDR2 is SYDVKM. CDR3 sequence (DNA): TGTGCCAGCAGTGCAGGGGTGGGATCACCCCTCCACTTT. Translated: CASSAGVGSPLHF.

CDR3 sequence reads: CASRNRAGGVTDTQYF. The CDR3 DNA sequence: TGTGCCAGCAGGAATCGAGCGGGAGGGGTCACAGATACGCAGTATTTT. The chain recombines TRBV27 with TRBJ2-3, with 10 bases lining up with TRBD2. The CDR3 has 16 amino acids. J was trimmed by 2 bases and V by 6 bases; bases with no gene match: 8. Germline V gene data show CDR1 as MNHEY and CDR2 as SMNVEV (reference sequence).

The CDR3 DNA sequence: TGTGCCAGCAGCCGTGTGGAGACCCAGTACTTC. It translates to CASSRVETQYF. The chain joins TRBV2 to TRBJ2-5; D uncertain. V lost 6 bases and J lost 5, with 7 bases in between. Germline assignment: CDR1 SNHLY and CDR2 FYNNEI. The CDR3 loop spans 11 amino acids.